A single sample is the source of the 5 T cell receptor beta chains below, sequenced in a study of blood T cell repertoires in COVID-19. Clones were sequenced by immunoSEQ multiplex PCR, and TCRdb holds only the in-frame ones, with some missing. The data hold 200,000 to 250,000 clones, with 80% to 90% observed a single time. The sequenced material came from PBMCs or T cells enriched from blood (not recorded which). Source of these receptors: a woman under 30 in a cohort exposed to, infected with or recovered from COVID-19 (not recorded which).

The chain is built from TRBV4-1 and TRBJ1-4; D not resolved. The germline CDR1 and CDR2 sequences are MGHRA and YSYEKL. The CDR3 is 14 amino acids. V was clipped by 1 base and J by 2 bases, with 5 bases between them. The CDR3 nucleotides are TGCGCCAGCAGCCAAGCCGGGACTAATGAAAAACTGTTTTTT. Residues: CASSQAGTNEKLFF.

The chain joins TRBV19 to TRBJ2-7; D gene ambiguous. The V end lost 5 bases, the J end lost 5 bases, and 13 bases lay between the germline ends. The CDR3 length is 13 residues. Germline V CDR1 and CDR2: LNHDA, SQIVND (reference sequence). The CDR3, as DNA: TGTGCCAGTAGTCCTCAGTCCCGCAACGAGCAGTACTTC. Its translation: CASSPQSRNEQYF.

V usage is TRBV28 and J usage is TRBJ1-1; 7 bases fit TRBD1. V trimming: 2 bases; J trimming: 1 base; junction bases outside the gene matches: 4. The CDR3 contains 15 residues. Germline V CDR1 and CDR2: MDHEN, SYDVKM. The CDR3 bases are TGTGCCAGCAGTTTAGCGGACAGGAGGAACACTGAAGCTTTCTTT. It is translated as CASSLADRRNTEAFF. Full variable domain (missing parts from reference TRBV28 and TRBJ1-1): DVKVTQSSRYLVKRTGEKVFLECVQDMDHENMFWYRQDPGLGLRLIYFSYDVKMKEKGDIPEGYSVSREKKERFSLILESASTNQTSMYLCASSLADRRNTEAFFGQGTRLTVV.

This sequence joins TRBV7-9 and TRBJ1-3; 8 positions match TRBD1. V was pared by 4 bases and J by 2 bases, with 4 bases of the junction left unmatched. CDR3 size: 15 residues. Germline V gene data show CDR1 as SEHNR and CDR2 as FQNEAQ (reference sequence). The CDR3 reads CASSYPTGAGNTIYF. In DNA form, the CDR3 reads TGTGCCAGCAGCTACCCGACAGGGGCTGGAAACACCATATATTTT.

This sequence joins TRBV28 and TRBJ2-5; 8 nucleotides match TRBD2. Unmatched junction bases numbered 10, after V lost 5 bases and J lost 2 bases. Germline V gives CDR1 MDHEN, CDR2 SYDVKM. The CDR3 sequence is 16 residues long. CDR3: CASSRAGRGAQETQYF. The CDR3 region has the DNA TGTGCCAGCAGTCGTGCAGGGCGGGGGGCTCAAGAGACCCAGTACTTC.